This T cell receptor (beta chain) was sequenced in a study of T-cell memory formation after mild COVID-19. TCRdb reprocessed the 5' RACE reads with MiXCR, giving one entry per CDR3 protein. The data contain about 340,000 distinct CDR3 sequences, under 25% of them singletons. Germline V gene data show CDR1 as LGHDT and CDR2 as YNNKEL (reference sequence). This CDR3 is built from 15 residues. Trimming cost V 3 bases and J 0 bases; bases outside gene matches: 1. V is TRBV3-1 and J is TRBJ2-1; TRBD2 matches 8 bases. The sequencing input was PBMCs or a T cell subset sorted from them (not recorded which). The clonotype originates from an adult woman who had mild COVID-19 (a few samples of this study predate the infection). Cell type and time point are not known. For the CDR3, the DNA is TGTGCCAGCAGCCACAGCGGGGGCTCCTACAATGAGCAGTTCTTC. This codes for CASSHSGGSYNEQFF.